These 2 T cell receptor beta chains originate from one sample sequenced in a study. TCRdb re-called the 5' RACE reads with MiXCR, one entry per CDR3 protein. This table holds thousands of distinct CDR3 sequences, approximately 16% found once. Sequencing input: memory CD4+ T cells sorted from blood. The subset was: memory CD4+ T cells, CD4+CD45RO+CD25-. The receptor set was obtained from a female donor with breast cancer.

The J gene is TRBJ2-1, the V gene TRBV10-3, with D possibly being TRBD2 (5 bases). The CDR3 loop spans 14 amino acids. Germline loops: CDR1 ENHRY, CDR2 SYGVKD. Trimming pared 9 bases from V and 4 bases from J, leaving 16 bases between. This chain's CDR3 is CAMSDGIGYNEQFF. The CDR3, as DNA: TGTGCCATGAGCGACGGGATTGGGTACAATGAGCAGTTCTTC.

In its sample, this clonotype was seen a few times. This may arise from a read error, as a much more abundant clone is one base away. The V call is TRBV7-2, the J call TRBJ2-7; D is undetermined. The CDR3 consists of 14 residues. Deletions cut 3 bases from V and 2 bases from J, with 11 bases between. Per the germline V gene, CDR1 is SGHTA and CDR2 is FQGNSA. CDR3 nucleotide sequence: TGTGCCAGCAGCTTTTTTGGCTCGACCTACGAGCAGTACTTC. Its translation is CASSFFGSTYEQYF.